The source of this TCR beta chain is a study of blood T cells in healthy people across ages. This clonotype was recorded many times. Its antigen is currently unknown. Whole-study results and caveats: Naive T cell percentage by flow cytometry tracked strongly with beta diversity.

The CDR3 is made up of 15 amino acids. V lost 6 bases and J lost 5, with 19 bases in between. A sample-barcoded 5' primer and a J-beta primer mix were used in a second PCR of about 6 to 12 cycles. TCRdb reanalysed the 5' RACE reads using MiXCR and keeps one entry per CDR3 protein. The sample records some 890,000 distinct CDR3 sequences, 29% being singletons. These data also formed part of another study, on T cells of mothers and their children.

The sequence derives from a woman between 40 and 55 years old in good health. J is TRBJ2-5 and V is TRBV12-3 or TRBV12-4; a weak D match, TRBD2 (5 bases). Sample: blood. CDR3 loop: CASSRRGPTGETQYF. The CDR3, as DNA: TGTGCCAGCAGCCGCCGTGGCCCCACGGGGGAGACCCAGTACTTC.